This TCR beta chain was captured in a study of blood T cell repertoires in COVID-19. Study as a whole: In each case, the material was cDNA or gDNA derived from T cells, B-cell-depleted T cells, or PBMCs.

The authors' processing: Scientists estimated how many nucleated cells there were by amplifying reference gene primers. Here immunoSEQ multiplex PCR was the method, and the copy in TCRdb shows in-frame clones only, minus some. The V and J calls and clone size come from that table; D and trimming were worked out from the DNA. The data show some 150,000 clones, about 80% seen once. This CDR3 contains 13 residues. Germline CDR1 SGHTA, CDR2 FQGNSA. Trimming removed 5 bases from V and 4 bases from J, with 9 bases in between. Sequencing used peripheral blood. The rearrangement joins TRBV7-2 to TRBJ1-5, with no clear D. The clonotype comes from a man in his sixties with acute or convalescent COVID-19. The CDR3 sequence: CASSVGQNQPQHF. The CDR3, as DNA: TGTGCCAGCAGCGTAGGGCAGAATCAGCCCCAGCATTTT. The full variable domain, completed using reference TRBV7-2 and TRBJ1-5, is GAGVSQSPSNKVTEKGKDVELRCDPISGHTALYWYRQSLGQGLEFLIYFQGNSAPDKSGLPSDRFSAERTGGSVSTLTIQRTQQEDSAVYLCASSVGQNQPQHFGDGTRLSIL.